The following is a T cell receptor beta chain sequence with its context. As yet, its antigen is unknown. The CDR3 covers 12 residues. The germline V gene encodes CDR1 SNHLY and CDR2 FYNNEI. V was pared by 7 bases and J by 7 bases, with 13 bases between. Adult Caucasians living in Nashville, Tennessee made up all of the donors. The CD4+ fraction was divided into a CD45RA+ naive subset and a CD45RA-negative memory subset. The assay was immunoSEQ multiplex PCR, and TCRdb's table has in-frame clones only and misses some. This table has around 2.5 million clones, roughly 93% appearing once. This sample was included in a study of shared clonotypes between healthy human individuals. Overall study findings and caveats: A reduction in generation probabilities was seen for non-shared clonotypes relative to those shared by all four donors.

The genes are TRBV2 and TRBJ1-2, with a possible D match to TRBD1 (6 bases). The TCR originated in a man between 18 and 35 years old in good health. Some clones in this sample may be carry-over from other donors' samples. The sample was naive CD4+ T cells from PBMCs. The subset: CD45RA+ positively selected. CDR3: CASTIMGAGYTF. Written as DNA, the CDR3 is TGTGCCAGCACCATTATGGGGGCTGGCTACACCTTC.